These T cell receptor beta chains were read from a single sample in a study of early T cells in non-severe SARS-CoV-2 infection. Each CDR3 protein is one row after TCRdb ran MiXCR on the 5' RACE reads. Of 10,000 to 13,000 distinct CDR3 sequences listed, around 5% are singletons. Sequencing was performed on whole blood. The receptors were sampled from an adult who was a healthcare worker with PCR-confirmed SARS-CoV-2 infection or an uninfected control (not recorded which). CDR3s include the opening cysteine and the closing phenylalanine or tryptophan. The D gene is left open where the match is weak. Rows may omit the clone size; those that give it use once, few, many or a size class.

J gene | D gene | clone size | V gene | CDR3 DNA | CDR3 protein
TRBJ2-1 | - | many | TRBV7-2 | TGTGCCAGCAGCTCAGACAGTTTCTACAATGAGCAGTTCTTC | CASSSDSFYNEQFF
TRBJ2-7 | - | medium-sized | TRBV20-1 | TGCAGTGCTAGTAAGGGCAGGGTGGACGAGCAGTACTTC | CSASKGRVDEQYF
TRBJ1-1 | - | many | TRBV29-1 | TGCAGCGTTTCTAACATGAACACTGAAGCTTTCTTT | CSVSNMNTEAFF
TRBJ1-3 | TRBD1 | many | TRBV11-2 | TGTGCCAGCAGCGGGACAGCCGCTGGAAACACCATATATTTT | CASSGTAAGNTIYF
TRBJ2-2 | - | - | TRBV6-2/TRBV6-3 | TGTGCCAGCAGTGACCCTCACAGGGAGAACACCGGGGAGCTGTTTTTT | CASSDPHRENTGELFF
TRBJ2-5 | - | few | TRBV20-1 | TGCAGTGCTGAATCCGGGGACCAAGAGACCCAGTACTTC | CSAESGDQETQYF
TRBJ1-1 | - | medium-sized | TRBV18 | TGTGCCAGCTCACGGAGCGTTCCTACAGGCGGCAGTTCTACTGAAGCTTTCTTT | CASSRSVPTGGSSTEAFF
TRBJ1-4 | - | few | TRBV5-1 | TGCGCCAGCAGCTTGGTAGGGAGCCCAACTAATGAAAAACTGTTTTTT | CASSLVGSPTNEKLFF
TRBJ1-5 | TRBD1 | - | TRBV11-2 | TGTGCCAGCAGCCTTACAGGGGGCAGACAGCCCCAGCATTTT | CASSLTGGRQPQHF
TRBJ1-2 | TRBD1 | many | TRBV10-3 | TGTGCCATCAGGGAAACGGACAGGGAAAATGGCTACACCTTC | CAIRETDRENGYTF
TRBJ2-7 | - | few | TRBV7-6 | TGTGCCAGCACCAACGGGGGTTCCTACGAGCAGTACTTC | CASTNGGSYEQYF
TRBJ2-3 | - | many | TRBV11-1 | TGTGCCAGCAGCAAGGGACTGAACACAGATACGCAGTATTTT | CASSKGLNTDTQYF
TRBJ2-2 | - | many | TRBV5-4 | TGTGCCAGCAGCCCCAGCACTCGAGGCACCGGGGAGCTGTTTTTT | CASSPSTRGTGELFF
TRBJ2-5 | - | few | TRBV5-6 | TGTGCCAGCAGCCTTCCAAGGACCGAGACCCAGTACTTC | CASSLPRTETQYF
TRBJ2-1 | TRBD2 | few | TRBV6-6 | TGTGCCAGCAGAATGAGCGGGGGGGCCTACAATGAGCAGTTCTTC | CASRMSGGAYNEQFF
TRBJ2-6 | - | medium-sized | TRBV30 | TGTGCCTGGACTCAGGGCACAAGGGGGAGGGCCAACGTCCTGACTTTC | CAWTQGTRGRANVLTF
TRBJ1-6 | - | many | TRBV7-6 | TGTGCCAGCAGCTTAGGAAGTACAGCTATTAATTCACCCCTCCACTTT | CASSLGSTAINSPLHF
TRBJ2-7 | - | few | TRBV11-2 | TGTGCCAGCAGCTTAGATCCGGCCGCCTACGAGCAGTACTTC | CASSLDPAAYEQYF
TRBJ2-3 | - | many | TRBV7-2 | TGTGCCAGCAGCTATAGGGGCAGGGACGCAGATACGCAGTATTTT | CASSYRGRDADTQYF
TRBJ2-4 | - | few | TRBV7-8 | TGTGCCAACAGCCAAGCAGCAGGGTTGCTTAAAAACATTCAGTACTTC | CANSQAAGLLKNIQYF
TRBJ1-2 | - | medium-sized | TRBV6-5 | TGTGCCAGCATTCCTACTGGGGGAGTAGGCTCCTATGGCTACACCTTC | CASIPTGGVGSYGYTF
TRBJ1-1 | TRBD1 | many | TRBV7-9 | TGTGCCAGCAGCCCTACAGGGGTAGCGGATGAAGCTTTCTTT | CASSPTGVADEAFF
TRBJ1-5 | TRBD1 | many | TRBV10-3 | TGTGCCAACGGACAGGGCAATCAGCCCCAGCATTTT | CANGQGNQPQHF
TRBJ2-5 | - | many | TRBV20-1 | TGCAGTGCTACGGTCGGTGGCGAGACCCAGTACTTC | CSATVGGETQYF
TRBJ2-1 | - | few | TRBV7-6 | TGTGCCAGCAGCCCGGGCGCGGGGTTCACCTACAATGAGCAGTTCTTC | CASSPGAGFTYNEQFF